Listed here are 24 T cell receptor beta chains from one sample, sequenced in a study of blood T cell repertoires in COVID-19. The assay was immunoSEQ multiplex PCR, and TCRdb's table has in-frame clones only and misses some. The sample yields 120,000 to 150,000 clones, around four fifths seen once. Specimen: peripheral blood. These receptor sequences come from a woman aged 35 to 49 with active or convalescent COVID-19.

This clone was counted once. CDR3 protein: CASSGQGASSPLHF. The CDR3 nucleotides read TGTGCCAGCAGCGGACAGGGGGCAAGTTCACCCCTCCACTTT. The V and J genes are TRBV9 and TRBJ1-6, with TRBD1 matching 10 bases. The V gene's germline CDR1 is SGDLS and CDR2 YYNGEE. The CDR3 has 14 residues. With V trimmed by 3 bases and J by 9 bases, 3 bases remained unmatched. The full variable domain, with the rest looked up from reference TRBV9 and TRBJ1-6, is DSGVTQTPKHLITATGQRVTLRCSPRSGDLSVYWYQQSLDQGLQFLIQYYNGEERAKGNILERFSAQQFPDLHSELNLSSLELGDSALYFCASSGQGASSPLHFGNGTRLTVT.

In its sample, this clone was seen a few times. The chain couples TRBV5-1 to TRBJ1-1, with D possibly being TRBD1 (5 bases). CDR3 length equals 15 residues. Germline V gene data show CDR1 as SGHRS and CDR2 as YFSETQ. Trimming left V 2 bases short and J 4 bases short, with 15 bases between. CDR3 region: CASSFMGGSGTEAFF. The CDR3, as DNA: TGCGCCAGCAGCTTTATGGGGGGTTCGGGCACTGAAGCTTTCTTT.

The chain uses TRBV19 and TRBJ2-7; D is possibly TRBD2 (6 bases). Germline values: CDR1 LNHDA, CDR2 SQIVND (reference sequence). The length of the CDR3 is 13 residues. The ends were cut back, 3 bases at V and 2 bases at J, with 8 bases in the middle. For the CDR3, the DNA is TGTGCCAGTAGTATCCGGGGGACCTACGAGCAGTACTTC. This codes for CASSIRGTYEQYF. Full variable domain (outside the CDR3, taken from reference TRBV19 and TRBJ2-7): DGGITQSPKYLFRKEGQNVTLSCEQNLNHDAMYWYRQDPGQGLRLIYYSQIVNDFQKGDIAEGYSVSREKKESFPLTVTSAQKNPTAFYLCASSIRGTYEQYFGPGTRLTVT.

The chain recombines TRBV27 with TRBJ2-7; 8 nucleotides line up with TRBD1. CDR1 and CDR2 from the germline V gene are MNHEY and SMNVEV (reference sequence). After removal of 4 bases from V and 7 bases from J, the junction contained 3 bases not matched to a gene. The CDR3 extends over 12 amino acids. CDR3 in DNA: TGTGCCAGCAGTTACGACAGGGGAGAGCAGTACTTC. Protein: CASSYDRGEQYF.

This chain connects TRBV4-1 to TRBJ1-2; 7 bases align to TRBD1. The CDR3 covers 16 residues. CDR1 and CDR2 (germline): MGHRA, YSYEKL. J lost 1 base, V lost 2 bases, and 7 bases had no gene match. The CDR3 spells CASSQRQGDFNYGYTF. The CDR3 DNA follows: TGCGCCAGCAGCCAAAGACAGGGTGACTTTAACTATGGCTACACCTTC.

The genes are TRBV6-1 and TRBJ1-1; no firm D call. The CDR3 consists of 14 residues. Trimming took 0 bases from V and 6 from J, leaving 11 bases between them. Germline-derived CDR1 and CDR2 are MNHNS and SASEGT. CDR3 sequence: CASSEATLRAEAFF. The CDR3 DNA sequence: TGTGCCAGCAGTGAAGCGACATTGCGCGCTGAAGCTTTCTTT.

In DNA, the CDR3 is TGTGCCAGCAGTGTCTTAGGGGGCAATAATGAAAAACTGTTTTTT. Amino acids: CASSVLGGNNEKLFF. The V gene is TRBV2, the J gene TRBJ1-4; TRBD1 matches 7 bases. Unmatched junction bases numbered 6, after V lost 4 bases and J lost 4 bases. This CDR3 contains 15 residues. Germline V gives CDR1 SNHLY, CDR2 FYNNEI.

The V gene is TRBV30, the J gene TRBJ2-7; 10 bases align to TRBD1. Germline values: CDR1 GTSNPN, CDR2 SVGIG (reference sequence). This CDR3 contains 15 residues. Trimming cost V 3 bases and J 0 bases; bases outside gene matches: 5. The CDR3 nucleotides are TGTGCCTGGAGCGGGACAGGGGCCACCTCCTACGAGCAGTACTTC. This encodes CAWSGTGATSYEQYF.

The chain is built from TRBV4-1 and TRBJ1-4; D possibly corresponds to TRBD1 (5 bases). Trimming shortened V by 1 base and J by 8 bases, and 14 bases separated the two germline ends. CDR3 length equals 15 residues. Germline CDR1 and CDR2: MGHRA and YSYEKL. The CDR3 bases are TGCGCCAGCAGCCAAGGGTCGGGGGGGAAAGAAAAACTGTTTTTT. Protein: CASSQGSGGKEKLFF.

The chain employs TRBV5-4 and TRBJ1-2; 11 bases are shared with TRBD1. Trimming removed 0 bases from V and 6 bases from J; junction bases left unmatched: 4. Germline V lookup: CDR1 SGHNT, CDR2 YYREEE (reference sequence). This CDR3 region has 15 residues. The CDR3 sequence: CASSLGTGGYNGYTF. CDR3 bases: TGTGCCAGCAGCTTGGGGACAGGGGGCTATAATGGCTACACCTTC.

This chain connects TRBV27 to TRBJ2-7, with 7 positions matching TRBD2. V gave up 6 bases and J gave up 6 bases; unmatched junction bases: 8. Germline-derived CDR1 and CDR2 are MNHEY and SMNVEV (reference sequence). The CDR3 has 13 residues. The CDR3 loop is CASSPGLPLEQYF. The CDR3 coding sequence is TGTGCCAGCAGCCCGGGACTACCCCTCGAGCAGTACTTC.

V and J are TRBV7-2 and TRBJ1-1; 7 nucleotides align to TRBD1. Trimming cost V 4 bases and J 0 bases; bases outside gene matches: 8. CDR1 and CDR2 from the germline V gene are SGHTA and FQGNSA. The CDR3 totals 16 residues. CDR3 nucleotides: TGTGCCAGCAGCTCCGGACAGGCCCTTCTGAACACTGAAGCTTTCTTT. It encodes CASSSGQALLNTEAFF. The whole variable domain, filled in from reference TRBV7-2 and TRBJ1-1, reads GAGVSQSPSNKVTEKGKDVELRCDPISGHTALYWYRQSLGQGLEFLIYFQGNSAPDKSGLPSDRFSAERTGGSVSTLTIQRTQQEDSAVYLCASSSGQALLNTEAFFGQGTRLTVV.

The rearrangement uses TRBV12-2 and TRBJ2-5; TRBD2 is taken as the D call from the table, unchecked against the DNA. TRBV12-2 is described as a pseudogene. The CDR3 sequence is 13 residues long. CDR3 residues: CASRLTRQETQYF. The CDR3 nucleotides read TGTGCAAGTCGCTTAACGCGCCAAGAGACCCAGTACTTC.

Here the CDR3 reads CASRMNQVSTGELFF. CDR3 in DNA: TGTGCCAGCAGAATGAACCAGGTATCCACCGGGGAGCTGTTTTTT. The J gene is TRBJ2-2, the V gene TRBV6-5; D gene uncertain. This CDR3 is built from 15 residues. Trimming removed 6 bases at V and 4 bases at J, with 15 bases between. Germline CDR1 is MNHEY and CDR2 is SVGAGI.

In this sample, this clone turned up once. The DNA for the CDR3 is TGTGCCAGTAGTATAGAGACAGACAATGAGCAGTTCTTC. Residues: CASSIETDNEQFF. The chain has TRBV19 and TRBJ2-1, with D perhaps matching TRBD1 (5 bases). The CDR3 extends over 13 amino acids. V gave up 0 bases and J gave up 5 bases, with 5 bases separating them. CDR1 is LNHDA, CDR2 SQIVND, per germline (reference sequence).

V usage is TRBV30 and J usage is TRBJ1-4, with 7 bases identical to TRBD1. Trimming at V came to 7 bases and at J to 5 bases, leaving 10 bases not matched to a gene. Germline-derived CDR1 and CDR2 are GTSNPN and SVGIG (reference sequence). This CDR3 has 14 amino acids. The CDR3 nucleotides are TGTGCCTCCGAGGTGGGCAGGGGGAATGAAAAACTGTTTTTT. Residues: CASEVGRGNEKLFF.

This clone is a singleton in its sample. The rearrangement links TRBV28 to TRBJ1-2; D remains ambiguous. With 1 base removed from V and 2 bases from J, the gap between germline ends came to 14 bases. Per germline, CDR1 MDHEN and CDR2 SYDVKM. This CDR3 has 16 amino acids. CDR3 sequence: CASSLYPARRNYGYTF. In DNA form, the CDR3 reads TGTGCCAGCAGTTTATACCCCGCCCGGAGGAACTATGGCTACACCTTC.

V and J are TRBV6-5 and TRBJ1-1; 8 bases are a match to TRBD1. V was clipped by 6 bases and J by 1 base; unmatched bases: 4. This CDR3 is 14 amino acids long. The germline V gene encodes CDR1 MNHEY and CDR2 SVGAGI. The CDR3 loop reads CASRRTGWNTEAFF. The CDR3 region has the DNA TGTGCCAGCAGACGGACAGGGTGGAACACTGAAGCTTTCTTT.

This clone appeared once. The V call is TRBV4-3, the J call TRBJ2-7; D not resolved. Trimming took 0 bases from V and 0 from J, leaving 15 bases between them. Germline loops: CDR1 LGHNA, CDR2 YSLEER. The CDR3 totals 17 residues. The CDR3 nucleotides are TGCGCCAGCAGCCAAGAGCTTGCGAGTACGTTCTCCTACGAGCAGTACTTC. This gives the protein CASSQELASTFSYEQYF.

This sequence joins TRBV5-8 and TRBJ1-5; D is perhaps TRBD1 (5 bases). The CDR3 covers 14 residues. Trimming removed 2 bases at V and 1 base at J, with 7 bases between. Germline CDR1 reads SGHTS; CDR2 reads YDEGEE. CDR3 amino acids: CASSLHRSNQPQHF. CDR3 coding DNA: TGTGCCAGCAGCTTACACAGGAGCAATCAGCCCCAGCATTTT.

This chain connects TRBV27 to TRBJ1-6, with 11 bases aligning to TRBD1. The CDR3 consists of 17 residues. Germline CDR1 reads MNHEY; CDR2 reads SMNVEV (reference sequence). The V and J ends lost 6 bases and 6 bases, in that order; junction bases with no gene match: 10. The CDR3 DNA follows: TGTGCCAGCAGGGCCCCCCCCGGACAGGGGGCTAATTCACCCCTCCACTTT. Translated, it gives CASRAPPGQGANSPLHF.

V is TRBV7-2 and J is TRBJ1-2; tentatively, D is TRBD1 (6 bases). The CDR3 consists of 15 residues. The germline V gene encodes CDR1 SGHTA and CDR2 FQGNSA. Trimming left V 5 bases short and J 0 bases short, with 13 bases between. The CDR3 bases are TGTGCCAGCAGCCGTGACAGGAGAGCTAACTATGGCTACACCTTC. Translating it yields CASSRDRRANYGYTF.

The CDR3 region has the DNA TGTGCCAGTAGTTCCAGGGGTAAGGACTATGGCTACACCTTC. Protein: CASSSRGKDYGYTF. The V and J genes are TRBV19 and TRBJ1-2, with D tentatively TRBD1 (6 bases). The CDR3 loop spans 14 amino acids. With 5 bases removed from V and 3 bases from J, the gap between germline ends came to 13 bases. CDR1 and CDR2 (germline): LNHDA, SQIVND (reference sequence).

The rearrangement joins TRBV28 to TRBJ1-2; unclear D gene. Trimming removed 2 bases at V and 8 bases at J, with 15 bases between. CDR3 length: 14 residues. The germline V gene has CDR1 MDHEN and CDR2 SYDVKM. In DNA form, the CDR3 reads TGTGCCAGCAGTTTAGCCCACGAACTGTCGGGCTACACCTTC. Translation gives CASSLAHELSGYTF.